This T cell receptor beta chain came from a study of a mutant IDH1 vaccine in newly diagnosed glioma. Overall study: The treated group averaged approximately 42 years old and was about 60% male, approximately 40% female. Study-wide results and limits: Pseudoprogression appeared unlinked to shifts in leading peripheral T cell clonotypes.

About this clone: The antigen is undetermined.

Time point noted: week 5, during vaccination. Every single dose of the vaccine, 300 ug of mutant IDH1 20-mer peptide, came with topical imiquimod. The assay was immunoSEQ multiplex PCR, and TCRdb's table has in-frame clones only and misses some. This sample has over 45,000 clones, with around four fifths found just once. This receptor was taken from a woman aged 45-65 years with glioma. The starting material was PBMCs, obtained from a glioma patient whose treatment included an IDH1 peptide vaccine.

The CDR3 region has the DNA TGTGCCAGCAGCCTGCCGGCAGGGAGAAGTGAAAAACTGTTTTTT. This encodes CASSLPAGRSEKLFF. The chain recombines TRBV28 with TRBJ1-4, with a possible D match to TRBD1 (5 bases). Trimming pared 6 bases from V and 7 bases from J, leaving 18 bases between. The germline CDR1 and CDR2 sequences are MDHEN and SYDVKM. The CDR3 has 15 amino acids.